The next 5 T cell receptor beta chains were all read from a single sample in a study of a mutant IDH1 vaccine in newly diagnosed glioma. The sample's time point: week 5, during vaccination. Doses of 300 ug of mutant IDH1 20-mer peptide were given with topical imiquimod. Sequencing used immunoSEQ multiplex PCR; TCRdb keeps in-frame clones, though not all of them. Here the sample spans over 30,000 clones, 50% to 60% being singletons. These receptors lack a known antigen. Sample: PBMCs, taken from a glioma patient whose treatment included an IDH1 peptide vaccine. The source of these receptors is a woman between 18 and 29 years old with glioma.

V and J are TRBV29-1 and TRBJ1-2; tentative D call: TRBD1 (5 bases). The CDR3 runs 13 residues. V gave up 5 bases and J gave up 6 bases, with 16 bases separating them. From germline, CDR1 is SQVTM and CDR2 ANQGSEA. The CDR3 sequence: CSVWVGGLDGYTF. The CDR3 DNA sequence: TGCAGCGTTTGGGTCGGGGGGTTGGATGGCTACACCTTC.

CDR3 loop: CASTSGWTNTDTQYF. In DNA, the CDR3 is TGTGCCAGTACTTCTGGTTGGACTAACACAGATACGCAGTATTTT. V is TRBV27 and J is TRBJ2-3; D is possibly TRBD2 (6 bases). CDR3 size: 15 residues. V shed 9 bases and J shed 2 bases, with 18 bases lying between them. Germline V gene data show CDR1 as MNHEY and CDR2 as SMNVEV (reference sequence).

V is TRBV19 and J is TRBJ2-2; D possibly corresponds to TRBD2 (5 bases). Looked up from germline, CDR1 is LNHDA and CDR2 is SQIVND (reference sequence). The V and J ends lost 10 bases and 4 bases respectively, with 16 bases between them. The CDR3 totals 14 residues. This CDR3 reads CATGLSAGTGELFF. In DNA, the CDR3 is TGTGCCACCGGACTTAGCGCGGGCACCGGGGAGCTGTTTTTT.

The CDR3 coding sequence is TGTGCCAGCAGCTTAACTAGTCCTCCAGATACGCAGTATTTT. Translating gives CASSLTSPPDTQYF. The chain couples TRBV7-3 to TRBJ2-3; D is uncertain. From germline, CDR1 is SGHTA and CDR2 FQGTGA. V lost 0 bases and J lost 4, with 8 bases in between. This CDR3 is 14 amino acids long.

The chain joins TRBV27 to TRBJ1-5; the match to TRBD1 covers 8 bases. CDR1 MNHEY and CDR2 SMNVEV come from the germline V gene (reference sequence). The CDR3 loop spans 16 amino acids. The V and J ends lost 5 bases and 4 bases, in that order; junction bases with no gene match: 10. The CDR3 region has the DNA TGTGCCAGCAGTCCACGGACAGGGCAAGGTAATCAGCCCCAGCATTTT. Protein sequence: CASSPRTGQGNQPQHF.